These 30 T cell receptor beta chains came from one sample sequenced in a study of OX40 agonist ivuxolimab in advanced cancers. Method: immunoSEQ multiplex PCR; TCRdb's copy keeps in-frame clones and lacks some. Of approximately 46,000 clones in the sample, around 80% were seen once. The sequenced sample was CD4+ or CD8+ T cells sorted from blood, obtained in a trial of the OX40 agonist ivuxolimab. The origin of the receptors is an adult with an advanced solid tumor such as melanoma, head and neck, liver or kidney cancer.

This clone came up a few times. The V call is TRBV6-5, the J call TRBJ1-5; 11 bases are shared with TRBD1. The CDR3 length is 15 residues. The germline V gene encodes CDR1 MNHEY and CDR2 SVGAGI. The V gene end was trimmed by 5 bases and the J gene end by 5 bases; junction bases not matched to a gene: 5. CDR3: CASSQDRGPHQPQHF. The CDR3 DNA reads as TGTGCCAGCAGTCAGGACAGGGGGCCACATCAGCCCCAGCATTTT.

There are a few counts of this clone. The rearrangement joins TRBV11-2 to TRBJ2-7; perhaps TRBD2 as D (6 bases). This CDR3 is built from 16 residues. V gave up 2 bases and J gave up 1 base, with 15 bases separating them. From germline, CDR1 is SGHAT and CDR2 FQNNGV. CDR3 amino acids: CASSLMWGDLSYEQYF. Written as DNA, the CDR3 is TGTGCCAGCAGCTTAATGTGGGGGGACCTTTCCTACGAGCAGTACTTC.

The chain has TRBV6-5 and TRBJ1-1, with D uncertain. Germline-derived CDR1 and CDR2 are MNHEY and SVGAGI. Trimming took off 3 bases at V and 6 bases at J, with 8 bases between the two ends. The CDR3 is 12 amino acids. The CDR3 spells CASSYLGSEAFF. The DNA for the CDR3 is TGTGCCAGCAGTTATTTGGGATCTGAAGCTTTCTTT.

The genes are TRBV5-4 and TRBJ2-1; D remains ambiguous. Looked up from germline, CDR1 is SGHNT and CDR2 is YYREEE (reference sequence). This CDR3 spans 14 amino acids. V was cut by 1 base and J by 4 bases, with 9 bases left in between. The CDR3 region has the DNA TGTGCCAGCAGCTTGCTCTCCTTATACAATGAGCAGTTCTTC. This encodes CASSLLSLYNEQFF. The whole variable domain, filled in from reference TRBV5-4 and TRBJ2-1, reads ETGVTQSPTHLIKTRGQQVTLRCSSQSGHNTVSWYQQALGQGPQFIFQYYREEENGRGNFPPRFSGLQFPNYSSELNVNALELDDSALYLCASSLLSLYNEQFFGPGTRLTVL.

The V call is TRBV10-1, the J call TRBJ2-7; 9 nucleotides agree with TRBD2. Germline trimming cut 6 bases from V and 7 bases from J; bases unmatched to any gene: 10. The CDR3 covers 14 residues. Germline-derived CDR1 and CDR2 are WNHNN and SYGVQD (reference sequence). As DNA, the CDR3 is TGCGCCAGCAGCGAATTAGCGGGAGTGGGGGAGCAGTACTTC. Translating gives CASSELAGVGEQYF.

This chain joins TRBV4-3 and TRBJ1-2; 10 bases agree with TRBD1. Trimming cost V 8 bases and J 4 bases; bases outside gene matches: 13. The CDR3 is made up of 16 amino acids. The germline CDR1 and CDR2 sequences are LGHNA and YSLEER. CDR3 nucleotide sequence: TGCGCCAGCCGCGTTACCCGACAGGGGGCGAGCTATGGCTACACCTTC. Translated: CASRVTRQGASYGYTF.

The chain is built from TRBV25-1 and TRBJ1-2; 12 bases align to TRBD1. V was pared by 3 bases and J by 7 bases, with 6 bases of the junction left unmatched. This CDR3 comprises 15 residues. The germline V gene has CDR1 MGHDK and CDR2 SYGVNS. CDR3 sequence reads: CASSDPGQGAGGYTF. The CDR3 DNA reads TGTGCCAGCAGTGATCCGGGACAGGGGGCAGGTGGCTACACCTTC.

V and J are TRBV7-2 and TRBJ2-7; 7 positions match TRBD2. This CDR3 comprises 14 residues. Trimming took 6 bases from V and 0 from J; bases not matched to a gene: 5. CDR1 is SGHTA, CDR2 FQGNSA, per germline. CDR3 sequence (DNA): TGTGCCAGCAGATCCGGGGGGTCCTCCTACGAGCAGTACTTC. This translates into CASRSGGSSYEQYF.

The chain carries TRBV7-3 and TRBJ2-5, with D possibly being TRBD1 or TRBD2 (5 bases each). Germline V gene lookup returns CDR1 SGHTA and CDR2 FQGTGA. The CDR3 is 15 amino acids. V dropped 2 bases and J dropped 1 base, with 11 bases sitting between them. The CDR3 loop is CASSLGTHTQETQYF. The DNA of the CDR3 is TGTGCCAGCAGCTTAGGGACGCATACCCAAGAGACCCAGTACTTC.

V usage is TRBV27 and J usage is TRBJ1-2; D is perhaps TRBD1 (6 bases). V was shortened by 6 bases and J by 1 base, with 15 bases between the two germline ends. This CDR3 is built from 15 residues. Germline V gene sequence: CDR1 MNHEY, CDR2 SMNVEV (reference sequence). CDR3: CASRLQGLVNYGYTF. Written as DNA, the CDR3 is TGTGCCAGCAGGCTACAGGGTCTAGTTAACTATGGCTACACCTTC.

The V call is TRBV18, the J call TRBJ1-1; 8 nucleotides agree with TRBD1. V was clipped by 4 bases and J by 5 bases; unmatched bases: 9. Germline lookup yields CDR1 KGHSH and CDR2 LQKENI. CDR3 size: 15 residues. Here the CDR3 reads CASSQQQGGDTEAFF. For the CDR3, the DNA is TGTGCCAGCTCACAACAACAGGGGGGTGATACTGAAGCTTTCTTT.

This chain uses TRBV5-8 with TRBJ2-6; D remains unclear. The V end lost 0 bases, the J end lost 1 base, and 5 bases lay between the germline ends. Germline V gives CDR1 SGHTS, CDR2 YDEGEE. The CDR3 is 15 residues long. This CDR3 is CASSLARSGANVLTF. CDR3 coding DNA: TGTGCCAGCAGCTTGGCCCGATCTGGGGCCAACGTCCTGACTTTC.

The chain recombines TRBV27 with TRBJ1-6, with unresolved D. The germline V gene encodes CDR1 MNHEY and CDR2 SMNVEV (reference sequence). The V and J ends lost 6 bases and 0 bases respectively, with 6 bases between them. This CDR3 region has 14 residues. CDR3 DNA: TGTGCCAGCAGGTCGAGCTCCTATAATTCACCCCTCCACTTT. Translating gives CASRSSSYNSPLHF.

This clone turned up a few times. This chain links TRBV7-2 with TRBJ2-3; 12 bases fit TRBD2. V lost 5 bases, J lost 5 bases, and 8 bases stayed unmatched. CDR3 size: 16 residues. Germline V gene sequence: CDR1 SGHTA, CDR2 FQGNSA. For the CDR3, the DNA is TGTGCCAGCAGCCCGAGACTAGCGGGGGCGGTAGATACGCAGTATTTT. This translates into CASSPRLAGAVDTQYF.

The CDR3 coding sequence is TGTGCCAGCAGCTCCCCAGCGGGAGGAACAGATACGCAGTATTTT. It encodes CASSSPAGGTDTQYF. The genes are TRBV7-6 and TRBJ2-3; TRBD2 matches 9 bases. J gave up 3 bases and V 4 bases, and 5 bases lay outside the gene matches. The germline V gene has CDR1 SGHVS and CDR2 FNYEAQ. This CDR3 spans 15 amino acids.

This clone showed up just a few times. This chain uses TRBV29-1 with TRBJ1-2; tentatively, D is TRBD1 (5 bases). V gave up 0 bases and J gave up 4 bases, with 15 bases separating them. Germline-derived CDR1 and CDR2 are SQVTM and ANQGSEA. This CDR3 contains 15 residues. Here the CDR3 reads CSVEDRSRGSYGYTF. The CDR3 DNA sequence: TGCAGCGTTGAAGATAGGTCGCGGGGGAGCTATGGCTACACCTTC. Complete variable domain (other parts from reference TRBV29-1 and TRBJ1-2): SAVISQKPSRDICQRGTSLTIQCQVDSQVTMMFWYRQQPGQSLTLIATANQGSEATYESGFVIDKFPISRPNLTFSTLTVSNMSPEDSSIYLCSVEDRSRGSYGYTFGSGTRLTVV.

The gene calls are TRBV6-5 and TRBJ2-7; D gene ambiguous. This CDR3 comprises 13 residues. CDR1 and CDR2 from the germline V gene are MNHEY and SVGAGI. With 3 bases removed from V and 0 bases from J, the gap between germline ends came to 6 bases. The CDR3 spells CASSYSSSYEQYF. In DNA, the CDR3 is TGTGCCAGCAGTTATTCAAGCTCCTACGAGCAGTACTTC.

The chain carries TRBV18 and TRBJ1-4; tentatively, D is TRBD1 (5 bases). The germline V and J ends were trimmed by 0 bases and 4 bases, with 6 bases remaining between them. Germline CDR1 is KGHSH and CDR2 is LQKENI. This CDR3 has 14 residues. In DNA form, the CDR3 reads TGTGCCAGCTCACCACCGGGGGTTAATGAAAAACTGTTTTTT. This gives the protein CASSPPGVNEKLFF.

The CDR3 DNA reads as TGCGCCAGCAGCTTGTCGGCGGCTAACTATGGCTACACCTTC. It yields the protein CASSLSAANYGYTF. The chain links TRBV5-1 to TRBJ1-2; D remains ambiguous. The germline V and J ends were trimmed by 1 base and 0 bases, with 7 bases remaining between them. Germline assignment: CDR1 SGHRS and CDR2 YFSETQ. This CDR3 comprises 14 residues.

The rearrangement uses TRBV19 and TRBJ2-1; 8 bases are shared with TRBD2. CDR1 LNHDA and CDR2 SQIVND come from the germline V gene (reference sequence). This CDR3 has 18 amino acids. V was pared by 1 base and J by 0 bases, with 8 bases of the junction left unmatched. In DNA form, the CDR3 reads TGTGCCAGTAGTATAGGCCGGGGGGGCCCCAACTCCTACAATGAGCAGTTCTTC. Residues: CASSIGRGGPNSYNEQFF.

The CDR3 region is CASSTDRANYGYTF. The CDR3 DNA reads as TGCGCCAGCAGCACGGACAGAGCTAACTATGGCTACACCTTC. The chain combines TRBV5-1 with TRBJ1-2, with TRBD1 as a possible D gene (6 bases). V shed 4 bases and J shed 0 bases, with 10 bases lying between them. CDR3 size: 14 residues. Germline CDR1 is SGHRS and CDR2 is YFSETQ. The whole variable domain, remainder taken from reference TRBV5-1 and TRBJ1-2, is KAGVTQTPRYLIKTRGQQVTLSCSPISGHRSVSWYQQTPGQGLQFLFEYFSETQRNKGNFPGRFSGRQFSNSRSEMNVSTLELGDSALYLCASSTDRANYGYTFGSGTRLTVV.

The gene calls are TRBV18 and TRBJ2-2, with 7 bases fitting TRBD1. CDR3 length: 15 amino acids. J lost 6 bases, V lost 5 bases, and 9 bases had no gene match. Germline V gene lookup returns CDR1 KGHSH and CDR2 LQKENI. The CDR3 is CASSSRQGIAGELFF. The CDR3 nucleotides are TGTGCCAGCTCATCGCGACAGGGAATCGCCGGGGAGCTGTTTTTT.

V and J are TRBV19 and TRBJ1-5; possibly TRBD1 for D (6 bases). This CDR3 contains 14 residues. Trimming removed 5 bases at V and 4 bases at J, with 12 bases between. Germline lookup yields CDR1 LNHDA and CDR2 SQIVND (reference sequence). The DNA for the CDR3 is TGTGCCAGTAGTTCCGTAGGGGGTAATCAGCCCCAGCATTTT. Residues: CASSSVGGNQPQHF.

V gene TRBV5-1 combines with J gene TRBJ2-2, with 7 bases that match TRBD1. This CDR3 region has 13 residues. CDR1 is SGHRS, CDR2 YFSETQ, per germline. Losses at the gene ends were 8 bases for V and 5 bases for J; bases not matched to a gene: 6. CDR3 nucleotides: TGCGCCAGAACAGGGGTTGGGACCGGGGAGCTGTTTTTT. Translation: CARTGVGTGELFF.

The chain employs TRBV11-2 and TRBJ2-1; TRBD2 aligns across 11 bases. The CDR3 is made up of 16 amino acids. Trimming removed 3 bases from V and 0 bases from J; junction bases left unmatched: 1. Germline CDR1 and CDR2: SGHAT and FQNNGV. CDR3 sequence (DNA): TGTGCCAGCAGCTTTACTAGCGGGAGCTCCTACAATGAGCAGTTCTTC. Amino acids: CASSFTSGSSYNEQFF. Variable domain in full (rest from reference TRBV11-2 and TRBJ2-1): EAGVAQSPRYKIIEKRQSVAFWCNPISGHATLYWYQQILGQGPKLLIQFQNNGVVDDSQLPKDRFSAERLKGVDSTLKIQPAKLEDSAVYLCASSFTSGSSYNEQFFGPGTRLTVL.

CDR3 loop: CASSYRGYEQYF. The CDR3 DNA reads as TGTGCCAGCAGTTACAGGGGCTACGAGCAGTACTTC. The chain employs TRBV6-5 and TRBJ2-7; D might be TRBD1 (5 bases). The ends were cut back, 2 bases at V and 3 bases at J, with 5 bases in the middle. Germline V gene lookup returns CDR1 MNHEY and CDR2 SVGAGI. The CDR3 is made up of 12 amino acids.

The J gene is TRBJ2-5, the V gene TRBV11-2; 7 bases are a match to TRBD1. The germline gives CDR1 SGHAT, CDR2 FQNNGV. This CDR3 comprises 15 residues. With V trimmed by 4 bases and J by 1 base, 6 bases remained unmatched. The CDR3 DNA reads TGTGCCAGCAGCTCCATACAGGGGAGCCAAGAGACCCAGTACTTC. This encodes CASSSIQGSQETQYF.

Ten or more counts support this clone. The rearrangement uses TRBV4-1 and TRBJ2-3; TRBD2 aligns across 11 bases. The junction had 9 bases not matched to a gene; V was cut back by 1 base and J by 3 bases. CDR3 size: 18 residues. Germline lookup yields CDR1 MGHRA and CDR2 YSYEKL. The CDR3 nucleotides are TGCGCCAGCAGCCAAGCCACTAGCGGGGGAAGTTTGACAGATACGCAGTATTTT. Protein sequence: CASSQATSGGSLTDTQYF.

At least ten counts were recorded for this clone. The chain employs TRBV7-9 and TRBJ1-5; no clear D. CDR1 is SEHNR, CDR2 FQNEAQ, per germline (reference sequence). Trimming took 0 bases from V and 5 from J, leaving 5 bases between them. This CDR3 comprises 13 residues. In DNA, the CDR3 is TGTGCCAGCAGCTTAGCGCCCTATCAGCCCCAGCATTTT. It codes for CASSLAPYQPQHF.

The chain joins TRBV19 to TRBJ1-4; 7 positions match TRBD1. Trimming took 6 bases from V and 3 from J; bases not matched to a gene: 4. The germline V gene encodes CDR1 LNHDA and CDR2 SQIVND (reference sequence). The CDR3 covers 14 residues. CDR3 in amino acids: CASRPGTANEKLFF. DNA for the CDR3: TGTGCCAGTAGGCCCGGGACAGCTAATGAAAAACTGTTTTTT.